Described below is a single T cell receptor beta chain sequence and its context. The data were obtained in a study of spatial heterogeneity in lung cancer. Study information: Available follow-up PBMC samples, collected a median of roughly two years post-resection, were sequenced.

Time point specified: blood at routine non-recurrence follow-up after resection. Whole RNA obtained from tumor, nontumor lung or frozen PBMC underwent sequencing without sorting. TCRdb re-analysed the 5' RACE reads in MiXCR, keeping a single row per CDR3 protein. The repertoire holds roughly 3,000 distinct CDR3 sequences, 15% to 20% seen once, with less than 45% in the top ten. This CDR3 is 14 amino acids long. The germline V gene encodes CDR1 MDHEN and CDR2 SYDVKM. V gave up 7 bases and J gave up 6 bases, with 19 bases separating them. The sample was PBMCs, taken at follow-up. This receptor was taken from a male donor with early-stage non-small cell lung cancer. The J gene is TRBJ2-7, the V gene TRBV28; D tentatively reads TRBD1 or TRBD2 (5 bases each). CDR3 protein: CASNPSQGEGEQYF. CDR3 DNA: TGTGCCAGCAACCCCAGTCAGGGAGAGGGCGAGCAGTACTTC.